This T cell receptor (beta chain) derives from a study of T-cell reconstitution after alpha-beta-depleted transplantation in children. Findings and limits, study-wide: T-cell counts and diversity were attributed mostly to newly produced T cells one year after transplant. Roughly two months post-transplant, alpha-beta T cells reportedly originated from several hundred graft clones that had expanded. At day 60, the high TCRbeta diversity found in some patients originated from recipient T cells and thymic progenitors that had survived.

This clonotype was seen a handful of times. Its antigen remains unknown. Unique molecular identifiers were incorporated when the TCRbeta library was constructed. A single record per CDR3 protein comes from TCRdb applying MiXCR to the PCR reads. The table shows 250,000 or so distinct CDR3 sequences, with 20% to 30% occurring only once. The CDR3 runs 13 residues. This receptor was identified in a female patient aged 2-10 years who had a stem cell transplant for congenital amegakaryocytic thrombocytopenia, so the T cells may come from the graft donor. Sequencing was performed on PBMCs, mostly from graft donor cells, taken 360 days after TCRalphabeta/CD19-depleted stem cell transplant. The V gene is TRBV21-1, the J gene TRBJ2-7. TRBV21-1 is given as a pseudogene. Here the CDR3 reads CASSKEPPHEQYF. The CDR3 DNA sequence: TGTGCCAGCAGCAAGGAGCCTCCCCACGAGCAGTACTTC.